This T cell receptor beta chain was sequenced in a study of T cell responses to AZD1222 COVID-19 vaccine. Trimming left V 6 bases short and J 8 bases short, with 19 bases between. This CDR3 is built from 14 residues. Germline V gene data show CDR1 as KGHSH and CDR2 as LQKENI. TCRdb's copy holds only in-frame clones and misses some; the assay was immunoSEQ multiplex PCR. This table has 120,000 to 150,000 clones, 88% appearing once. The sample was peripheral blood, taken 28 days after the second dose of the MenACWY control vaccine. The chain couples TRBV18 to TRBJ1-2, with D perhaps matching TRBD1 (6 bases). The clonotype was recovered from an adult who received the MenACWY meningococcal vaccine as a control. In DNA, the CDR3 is TGTGCCAGCTCCCAACGGGGAGGGGGTGACGGCTACACCTTC. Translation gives CASSQRGGGDGYTF.